The next 18 T cell receptor beta chains were all read from a single sample in a study of a mutant IDH1 vaccine in newly diagnosed glioma. Time point denoted: week 11, during vaccination. What each vaccine dose contained was 300 ug of mutant IDH1 20-mer peptide, accompanied by topical imiquimod. These receptors' antigens are unknown. Some clones are missing from TCRdb's copy, which holds only in-frame ones; the method was immunoSEQ multiplex PCR. The table lists roughly 130,000 clones, over 75% of them singletons. Material: PBMCs, obtained from a glioma patient whose treatment included an IDH1 peptide vaccine. These receptors came from a middle-aged man with glioma.

CDR3 loop: CASSKPGLPNEQYF. The CDR3 region has the DNA TGTGCCAGCAGCAAACCGGGACTTCCTAACGAGCAGTACTTC. The chain joins TRBV5-4 to TRBJ2-7; the D gene is possibly TRBD2 (6 bases). Germline CDR1 and CDR2: SGHNT and YYREEE (reference sequence). Trimming removed 4 bases from V and 5 bases from J, with 16 bases in between. This CDR3 region has 14 residues.

The chain recombines TRBV10-2 with TRBJ1-2; 10 bases map to TRBD1. CDR3 length equals 18 residues. CDR1 is WSHSY, CDR2 SAAADI, per germline. V shed 4 bases and J 0 bases; nucleotides not matched to a gene: 11. The CDR3 is CASSAGQGFQSANYGYTF. The CDR3 DNA reads TGCGCCAGCAGTGCGGGACAGGGGTTTCAATCAGCTAACTATGGCTACACCTTC.

V is TRBV28 and J is TRBJ2-5; no reliable D call. Germline CDR1 and CDR2: MDHEN and SYDVKM. CDR3 length equals 11 residues. V dropped 8 bases and J dropped 7 bases, with 11 bases sitting between them. CDR3 nucleotide sequence: TGTGCCAGCGGGGATTTGCGGACCCAGTACTTC. Residues: CASGDLRTQYF.

The genes are TRBV7-9 and TRBJ2-3; no clear D gene. The CDR3 is 14 residues long. The V end lost 3 bases, the J end lost 1 base, and 8 bases lay between the germline ends. Germline V lookup: CDR1 SEHNR, CDR2 FQNEAQ (reference sequence). For the CDR3, the DNA is TGTGCCAGCAGCTTTCTCCGCGGCACAGATACGCAGTATTTT. Protein sequence: CASSFLRGTDTQYF. Looking up the rest from reference TRBV7-9 and TRBJ2-3 gives the full variable domain: DTGVSQNPRHKITKRGQNVTFRCDPISEHNRLYWYRQTLGQGPEFLTYFQNEAQLEKSRLLSDRFSAERPKGSFSTLEIQRTEQGDSAMYLCASSFLRGTDTQYFGPGTRLTVL.

The chain uses TRBV4-3 and TRBJ2-1; D is uncertain. The CDR3 runs to 11 residues. CDR1 and CDR2 from the germline V gene are LGHNA and YSLEER. V lost 4 bases and J 9 bases, leaving 7 bases between the germline ends. The CDR3 sequence is CASSRPGEQFF. The CDR3 DNA reads as TGCGCCAGCAGCCGTCCGGGTGAGCAGTTCTTC.

The CDR3 loop is CASSLRQDEQFF. The CDR3 DNA is TGTGCCAGCAGCTTACGGCAAGATGAGCAGTTCTTC. V is TRBV7-6 and J is TRBJ2-1, with D hard to call. Germline values: CDR1 SGHVS, CDR2 FNYEAQ. Trimming removed 2 bases from V and 8 bases from J, with 7 bases in between. The CDR3 has 12 residues.

This clone was counted a single time. The V call is TRBV6-6, the J call TRBJ2-3, with unresolved D. This CDR3 is built from 13 residues. The germline CDR1 and CDR2 sequences are MNHNY and SVGAGI (reference sequence). V lost 5 bases to trimming and J lost 5 bases, with 11 bases between them. The CDR3 nucleotides are TGTGCCAGCAGTCCCCCCGGACGAGATACGCAGTATTTT. Translation: CASSPPGRDTQYF.

V usage is TRBV5-4 and J usage is TRBJ2-2, with 7 bases that match TRBD1. Germline trimming cut 4 bases from V and 4 bases from J; bases unmatched to any gene: 10. The length of the CDR3 is 16 residues. CDR1 and CDR2 (germline): SGHNT, YYREEE (reference sequence). The CDR3 region is CASSPKQGSGTGELFF. The DNA for the CDR3 is TGTGCCAGCAGCCCGAAACAGGGGTCGGGCACCGGGGAGCTGTTTTTT. The full variable domain, rest sourced from reference TRBV5-4 and TRBJ2-2, is ETGVTQSPTHLIKTRGQQVTLRCSSQSGHNTVSWYQQALGQGPQFIFQYYREEENGRGNFPPRFSGLQFPNYSSELNVNALELDDSALYLCASSPKQGSGTGELFFGEGSRLTVL.

The chain joins TRBV27 to TRBJ2-2, with TRBD2 identical over 8 bases. This CDR3 has 15 residues. J gave up 2 bases and V 3 bases, and 2 bases lay outside the gene matches. The germline V gene encodes CDR1 MNHEY and CDR2 SMNVEV (reference sequence). CDR3 nucleotides: TGTGCCAGCAGTTTTCGGGGGGGAAACACCGGGGAGCTGTTTTTT. Residues: CASSFRGGNTGELFF.

The chain links TRBV6-6 to TRBJ1-5, with D unclear. The germline CDR1 and CDR2 sequences are MNHNY and SVGAGI (reference sequence). Trimming took off 6 bases at V and 1 base at J, with 7 bases between the two ends. CDR3 length: 13 amino acids. The CDR3 sequence: CASSQISNQPQHF. DNA of the CDR3: TGTGCCAGCAGCCAGATCAGCAATCAGCCCCAGCATTTT.

The CDR3 here is CASSRPGREQYF. The CDR3 nucleotides are TGCGCCAGCAGCCGCCCGGGAAGGGAGCAGTACTTC. The chain couples TRBV4-1 to TRBJ2-7, with D maybe TRBD2 (5 bases). Trimming left V 4 bases short and J 7 bases short, with 11 bases between. CDR1 is MGHRA and CDR2 is YSYEKL in the germline V gene. The CDR3 sequence is 12 residues long.

The V gene is TRBV27, the J gene TRBJ2-3; the D gene is possibly TRBD2 (5 bases). This CDR3 contains 14 residues. V was clipped by 4 bases and J by 0 bases, with 8 bases between them. Germline V CDR1 and CDR2: MNHEY, SMNVEV (reference sequence). The CDR3 DNA reads TGTGCCAGCAGTTCATTAGCGAGCACAGATACGCAGTATTTT. Amino acids: CASSSLASTDTQYF.

The rearrangement joins TRBV19 to TRBJ1-5; a weak D match, TRBD1 (5 bases). The CDR3 has 14 amino acids. Germline V gene lookup returns CDR1 LNHDA and CDR2 SQIVND (reference sequence). V was cut by 5 bases and J by 6 bases, with 14 bases left in between. CDR3 protein: CASSEGREAQPQHF. The CDR3 region has the DNA TGTGCCAGTAGTGAGGGGCGCGAAGCTCAGCCCCAGCATTTT.

The genes are TRBV7-9 and TRBJ1-1, with 8 positions matching TRBD1. Germline-derived CDR1 and CDR2 are SEHNR and FQNEAQ (reference sequence). There are 15 residues in the CDR3. The V gene end was trimmed by 3 bases and the J gene end by 2 bases; junction bases not matched to a gene: 5. The CDR3 coding sequence is TGTGCCAGCAGCTTCACGGACAGGGAAAACACTGAAGCTTTCTTT. Its translation is CASSFTDRENTEAFF.

The genes are TRBV30 and TRBJ2-5; D uncertain. The end of the DNA aligns better with TRBJ2-7, so the J call may be wrong. In germline, CDR1 is GTSNPN, CDR2 SVGIG (reference sequence). This CDR3 region has 12 residues. The CDR3 region has the DNA TGTGCCTGGAGTGAAGGAACCTACGAGCAGTACTTC. Translating gives CAWSEGTYEQYF.

The genes are TRBV19 and TRBJ1-5; a possible D gene is TRBD1 (5 bases). The CDR3 length is 13 residues. V dropped 5 bases and J dropped 5 bases, with 10 bases sitting between them. Germline CDR1 is LNHDA and CDR2 is SQIVND (reference sequence). CDR3 in amino acids: CASSSTDYQPQHF. CDR3 in DNA: TGTGCCAGTAGTTCGACAGACTATCAGCCCCAGCATTTT. Drawing the rest from reference TRBV19 and TRBJ1-5, the complete variable domain is DGGITQSPKYLFRKEGQNVTLSCEQNLNHDAMYWYRQDPGQGLRLIYYSQIVNDFQKGDIAEGYSVSREKKESFPLTVTSAQKNPTAFYLCASSSTDYQPQHFGDGTRLSIL.

V is TRBV5-1 and J is TRBJ2-7, with a tentative D call TRBD2 (5 bases). Germline CDR1 is SGHRS and CDR2 is YFSETQ. CDR3 length: 14 amino acids. Trimming removed 1 base from V and 5 bases from J, with 13 bases in between. CDR3 protein: CASSLTLTINEQYF. In nucleotides, the CDR3 is TGCGCCAGCAGCTTGACTTTGACTATCAACGAGCAGTACTTC.

The genes are TRBV30 and TRBJ2-3; 7 nucleotides agree with TRBD1. This CDR3 is built from 13 residues. The V gene end was trimmed by 2 bases and the J gene end by 4 bases; junction bases not matched to a gene: 3. Germline V CDR1 and CDR2: GTSNPN, SVGIG (reference sequence). The CDR3 sequence: CAWSTGVADTQYF. CDR3 in DNA: TGTGCCTGGAGTACAGGGGTCGCAGATACGCAGTATTTT.